The 17 T cell receptor beta chains presented below share a single source sample, sequenced in a study of blood T cell repertoires in COVID-19. Repertoires were generated with immunoSEQ multiplex PCR, while TCRdb's copy carries only in-frame clones and drops some. The repertoire has 90,000 to 120,000 clones, more than 75% of them found once; the top ten carry roughly 29%. The sample was peripheral blood. Source of these receptors: a man in his 60s with acute or convalescent COVID-19.

The chain joins TRBV19 to TRBJ1-2; D call uncertain. Germline CDR1 LNHDA, CDR2 SQIVND (reference sequence). The V and J ends lost 3 bases and 4 bases respectively, with 18 bases between them. This CDR3 contains 16 residues. The CDR3, as DNA: TGTGCCAGTAGTATGAGAGCTCCAGGAAAAGCCTATGGCTACACCTTC. It yields the protein CASSMRAPGKAYGYTF.

The rearrangement uses TRBV5-1 and TRBJ1-4; D ambiguous. The CDR3 is 15 residues long. Germline CDR1 SGHRS, CDR2 YFSETQ. V gave up 1 base and J gave up 10 bases, with 17 bases separating them. The CDR3 here is CASSLTGDEGVKLFF. The CDR3 nucleotides are TGCGCCAGCAGCTTGACGGGAGACGAAGGTGTAAAACTGTTTTTT. Together with reference TRBV5-1 and TRBJ1-4, the CDR3 gives the full variable domain: KAGVTQTPRYLIKTRGQQVTLSCSPISGHRSVSWYQQTPGQGLQFLFEYFSETQRNKGNFPGRFSGRQFSNSRSEMNVSTLELGDSALYLCASSLTGDEGVKLFFGSGTQLSVL.

The rearrangement uses TRBV2 and TRBJ2-7; 7 bases are a match to TRBD1. The CDR3 loop spans 13 amino acids. Per the germline V gene, CDR1 is SNHLY and CDR2 is FYNNEI. V was clipped by 8 bases and J by 2 bases; unmatched bases: 6. CDR3 sequence reads: CASRQGVPYEQYF. DNA of the CDR3: TGTGCCAGCCGACAGGGAGTTCCCTACGAGCAGTACTTC. The full variable domain, its missing parts supplied by reference TRBV2 and TRBJ2-7, is EPEVTQTPSHQVTQMGQEVILRCVPISNHLYFYWYRQILGQKVEFLVSFYNNEISEKSEIFDDQFSVERPDGSNFTLKIRSTKLEDSAMYFCASRQGVPYEQYFGPGTRLTVT.

The CDR3 bases are TGCGCCAGCAGCCTGGGACAGGGGATCAATGAGCAGTTCTTC. Its protein is CASSLGQGINEQFF. The genes are TRBV5-1 and TRBJ2-1, with 10 bases fitting TRBD1. Germline loops: CDR1 SGHRS, CDR2 YFSETQ. The CDR3 extends over 14 amino acids. V lost 4 bases to trimming and J lost 6 bases; unmatched junction nucleotides: 4.

About this clone itself: The junction does not match germline at one end; this may be a read error. The chain is built from TRBV30 and TRBJ1-5, with D possibly being TRBD1 (6 bases). Germline CDR1 reads GTSNPN; CDR2 reads SVGIG (reference sequence). The CDR3 has 13 residues. CDR3 protein: CAWTQGSDQPQHF. In DNA, the CDR3 is TGTGCCTGGACACAGGGTAGCGATCAGCCCCAGCATTTT. Complete variable domain (other parts from reference TRBV30 and TRBJ1-5): SQTIHQWPATLVQPVGSPLSLECTVEGTSNPNLYWYRQAAGRGLQLLFYSVGIGQISSEVPQNLSASRPQDRQFILSSKKLLLSDSGFYLCAWTQGSDQPQHFGDGTRLSIL.

This rearrangement joins TRBV29-1 to TRBJ1-2, with D possibly matching TRBD1 (6 bases). V lost 7 bases to trimming and J lost 8 bases, with 17 bases between them. The germline gives CDR1 SQVTM, CDR2 ANQGSEA. The CDR3 has 12 amino acids. CDR3 loop: CSAEGDPGGYTF. DNA for the CDR3: TGCAGCGCCGAGGGGGACCCGGGCGGCTACACCTTC.

The chain employs TRBV5-6 and TRBJ2-3; maybe TRBD2 (7 bases). The ends were cut back, 4 bases at V and 2 bases at J, with 14 bases in the middle. Germline values: CDR1 SGHDT, CDR2 YYEEEE. This CDR3 has 15 amino acids. CDR3 sequence: CASSPGGRYTDTQYF. CDR3 in DNA: TGTGCCAGCAGCCCCGGGGGGCGGTACACAGATACGCAGTATTTT.

The chain combines TRBV12-3 or TRBV12-4 with TRBJ1-2; D not certain. The CDR3 is made up of 13 amino acids. V was pared by 5 bases and J by 2 bases, with 9 bases between. CDR3 loop: CASSTRENYGYTF. CDR3 coding DNA: TGTGCCAGCAGTACACGGGAGAACTATGGCTACACCTTC.

This chain connects TRBV6-6 to TRBJ2-2, with 8 positions matching TRBD2. The CDR3 covers 16 residues. Germline loops: CDR1 MNHNY, CDR2 SVGAGI (reference sequence). Trimming at V came to 6 bases and at J to 2 bases, leaving 8 bases not matched to a gene. The CDR3 protein is CASSSPLAENTGELFF. Here the CDR3 DNA reads TGTGCCAGCAGCTCACCACTAGCGGAAAACACCGGGGAGCTGTTTTTT.

The chain joins TRBV24-1 to TRBJ1-2; 11 bases line up with TRBD1. Trimming at V came to 3 bases and at J to 8 bases, leaving 7 bases not matched to a gene. Germline values: CDR1 KGHDR, CDR2 SFDVKD. The CDR3 is 15 amino acids. The CDR3 DNA reads TGTGCCACCAGTGATGGACAGGGGGCGTCGGGGGGCTACACCTTC. It is translated as CATSDGQGASGGYTF.

The chain combines TRBV11-2 with TRBJ2-7, with 9 nucleotides matching TRBD2. Unmatched junction bases numbered 12, after V lost 5 bases and J lost 1 base. The CDR3 extends over 17 amino acids. The germline V gene has CDR1 SGHAT and CDR2 FQNNGV. CDR3 region: CASSPKFLAGNSYEQYV. Here the CDR3 DNA reads TGTGCCAGCAGCCCCAAGTTTCTAGCGGGAAATTCCTACGAGCAGTACGTC.

The rearrangement links TRBV5-6 to TRBJ2-2, with D perhaps matching TRBD2 (6 bases). Germline CDR1 is SGHDT and CDR2 is YYEEEE. Trimming took 4 bases from V and 6 from J, leaving 13 bases between them. CDR3 size: 14 residues. As DNA, the CDR3 is TGTGCCAGCAGCCGTACTAGCTGGGCCGGGGAGCTGTTTTTT. Protein sequence: CASSRTSWAGELFF.

The V gene is TRBV5-5, the J gene TRBJ1-1, with D maybe TRBD1 (5 bases). Trimming cost V 1 base and J 5 bases, with 12 bases left between them. Per germline, CDR1 SGHKS and CDR2 YYEKEE (reference sequence). The CDR3 sequence is 14 residues long. The DNA for the CDR3 is TGTGCCAGCAGCTTGAGGCAGGGTGGTACTGAAGCTTTCTTT. The encoded protein is CASSLRQGGTEAFF.

The chain couples TRBV5-1 to TRBJ2-1; 7 bases agree with TRBD1. CDR3 size: 14 residues. The germline gives CDR1 SGHRS, CDR2 YFSETQ. V shed 4 bases and J 1 base; nucleotides not matched to a gene: 2. Written as DNA, the CDR3 is TGCGCCAGCAGCGGGGGACAGTCCTACAATGAGCAGTTCTTC. Amino acid sequence: CASSGGQSYNEQFF.

The CDR3 is CASSPGQARGTEAFF. The CDR3 bases are TGCGCCAGCAGCCCCGGACAGGCGAGAGGGACTGAAGCTTTCTTT. V and J are TRBV5-1 and TRBJ1-1; TRBD1 matches at 7 bases. J lost 5 bases, V lost 4 bases, and 11 bases had no gene match. Germline-derived CDR1 and CDR2 are SGHRS and YFSETQ. CDR3 size: 15 residues.

The chain combines TRBV11-2 with TRBJ2-5; possibly TRBD1 for D (6 bases). The CDR3 spans 14 residues. The germline V gene has CDR1 SGHAT and CDR2 FQNNGV. The V and J ends lost 7 bases and 5 bases respectively, with 17 bases between them. CDR3 in amino acids: CASTYGAGAETQYF. The CDR3, as DNA: TGTGCCAGCACCTATGGGGCAGGGGCGGAGACCCAGTACTTC.

The CDR3 region has the DNA TGTGCCAGCAGCTTGGGACTAGCGGGAGCCTCCCTGGAGCAGTTCTTC. This sequence encodes CASSLGLAGASLEQFF. The rearrangement uses TRBV5-4 and TRBJ2-1, with TRBD2 identical over 12 bases. In germline, CDR1 is SGHNT, CDR2 YYREEE (reference sequence). V trimming: 0 bases; J trimming: 10 bases; junction bases outside the gene matches: 8. The CDR3 has 16 residues.